The rows below give T cell receptor beta chains drawn from one sample of a study of T cell repertoires in cytomegalovirus infection. TCRdb reprocessed the reads via MiXCR and lists one record per CDR3 protein. The sample has some 350,000 distinct CDR3 sequences, roughly a third seen once. These TCRs are of unknown antigen specificity. The input for sequencing was cultured PBMCs, taken from culture after CMV antigen stimulation. The source of these receptors is a human donor in good health (CMV status not recorded). Some clones in this sample may be carry-over from other donors' samples. Both conserved end residues are part of each CDR3. The D gene is left open where the match is weak. Clone size, where shown, is once, few, many, or a class for clones that have expanded.

TGTGCCAGCAGTGCGCGAAACTATGGCTACACCTTC	CASSARNYGYTF	-	-	TRBV6-1	TRBJ1-2
TGTGCCAGCAGCTTAGATAGGAAGACGGATACGCAGTATTTT	CASSLDRKTDTQYF	many	-	TRBV11-2	TRBJ2-3
TGTGCCAGCAGTACCGGGACTAGCGGGAGGGGAGGGTGGTACGAGCAGTACTTC	CASSTGTSGRGGWYEQYF	-	TRBD2	TRBV12-3/TRBV12-4	TRBJ2-7
TGTGCCAGCAGTTGGGGAGGAAACAATTACAATGAGCAGTTCTTC	CASSWGGNNYNEQFF	-	-	TRBV28	TRBJ2-1
TGTGCCAGCAGTTATTCCCCCCCGACAGGGACCGGGAGAGGCTACGAGCAGTACTTC	CASSYSPPTGTGRGYEQYF	few	-	TRBV6-1	TRBJ2-7
TGTGCCAGCACTAAGACAAGTTCCTACGAGCAGTACTTC	CASTKTSSYEQYF	-	-	TRBV6-2/TRBV6-3	TRBJ2-7
TGTGCCAGCAGCGGACTGACAGGGGGCGGGATTTACGAGCAGTACTTC	CASSGLTGGGIYEQYF	many	TRBD1	TRBV7-6	TRBJ2-7
TGTGCCAGCACCAATGACTGGACAGGGCTGGGAGATACGCAGTATTTT	CASTNDWTGLGDTQYF	many	TRBD1	TRBV7-2	TRBJ2-3
TGTGCCAGCAGCCTCGGACAGGGATGGAACGAGCAGTACTTC	CASSLGQGWNEQYF	-	TRBD1	TRBV7-2	TRBJ2-7
TGTGCCAGCAGCTCGCCAACCGGGGGGGGGACTAGCGGGGCGAATACGCAGTATTTT	CASSSPTGGGTSGANTQYF	few	TRBD2	TRBV7-2	TRBJ2-3
TGTGCCAGCAGCTACGGACAGGGGATTCAACCTAACACTGAAGCTTTCTTT	CASSYGQGIQPNTEAFF	few	TRBD1	TRBV7-9	TRBJ1-1
TGTGCCAGCAGCCCACTAGCGGATACGCAGTATTTT	CASSPLADTQYF	many	TRBD2	TRBV7-2	TRBJ2-3
TGTGCCAGTAGGAGACCAGGCGAAGCAGGGGAGCTGTTTTTT	CASRRPGEAGELFF	-	-	TRBV19	TRBJ2-2
TGTGCCAGCAGCCCCGGGAAACGCTACGAGCAGTACTTC	CASSPGKRYEQYF	-	-	TRBV7-6	TRBJ2-7
TGTGCCAGTACTTCAGGGGACGGCTTGAGCAATCAGCCCCAGCATTTT	CASTSGDGLSNQPQHF	few	-	TRBV19	TRBJ1-5
TGTGCCAGCCAAATAGCGGGAGGGCCCCAAGAGACCCAGTACTTC	CASQIAGGPQETQYF	-	TRBD2	TRBV7-2	TRBJ2-5
TGTGCCAGCAGCTTAGCGGCGGTAGTCAATCAGCCCCAGCATTTT	CASSLAAVVNQPQHF	few	-	TRBV7-2	TRBJ1-5
TGCGCCAGCAGCTTGCGGGCAGGGGGCGCTTACGCGAACACCGGGGAGCTGTTTTTT	CASSLRAGGAYANTGELFF	-	TRBD1	TRBV5-1	TRBJ2-2
TGTGCCAGCAGTTACACATCCCAGACAGGGGCCTACGAGCAGTACTTC	CASSYTSQTGAYEQYF	-	TRBD1	TRBV6-5	TRBJ2-7
TGTGCCAGCAGCTTCTTCGACCGACCCTCACGCTCTGGAAACACCATATATTTT	CASSFFDRPSRSGNTIYF	-	-	TRBV5-6	TRBJ1-3
TGTGCCAGTTCATCGAGGGAGGTCATCTCCTACAATGAGCAGTTCTTC	CASSSREVISYNEQFF	few	-	TRBV19	TRBJ2-1
TGTGCCAGCAGTCGACTAGCGAGATACAATGAGCAGTTCTTC	CASSRLARYNEQFF	few	TRBD2	TRBV6-2/TRBV6-3	TRBJ2-1
TGTGCCAGCAGTTTTCTGCTGGATGGCTACACCTTC	CASSFLLDGYTF	-	-	TRBV12-3/TRBV12-4	TRBJ1-2
TGTGCTAGTGGTTTGGTCTCCGGACTAGCGGGATTTAATGAGCAGTTCTTC	CASGLVSGLAGFNEQFF	-	TRBD2	TRBV12-5	TRBJ2-1
TGTGCCAGCAGTTTGGGCAGACACTACGAGCAGTACTTC	CASSLGRHYEQYF	-	-	TRBV28	TRBJ2-7
TGTGCCAGTAGTACGCGCGATGAGCAGTTCTTC	CASSTRDEQFF	-	-	TRBV19	TRBJ2-1
TGTGCCAGCAGTGAAGCGCGGCAGGGAGTCTTCGAGCAGTACTTC	CASSEARQGVFEQYF	-	-	TRBV6-1	TRBJ2-7
TGTGCCAGCAGGCTGGTACGGGGGCTAGCGGGAGGGCCCGATGCTCCAGAGACCCAGTACTTC	CASRLVRGLAGGPDAPETQYF	few	TRBD2	TRBV7-9	TRBJ2-5
TGTGCCAGCAGTTACTCGGGACTAGCGCACAATGAGCAGTTCTTC	CASSYSGLAHNEQFF	-	TRBD2	TRBV6-5	TRBJ2-1
TGTGCCAGCAGTTCGGGCCCGTATGGCTACACCTTC	CASSSGPYGYTF	few	-	TRBV12-3/TRBV12-4	TRBJ1-2